This T cell receptor (beta chain) derives from a study of read filtering for tumor transcriptome and immune sequencing. Study context: R-ISS stage counts were about 8 for I, 16 for II, about seven for III. DNase treatment preceded whole-transcriptome library preparation. Per sample, TCR-region reads ranged about 3.5 to 11 million by IR-seq, roughly 80 to 1273 by RNA-seq. Overall study results and limits: Correlation between methods rose after single-read clonotypes were removed.

This clonotype was recorded at least ten times. Its cognate antigen is unknown. Unmatched junction bases numbered 6, after V lost 3 bases and J lost 4 bases. The CDR3 spans 14 residues. Germline V gene sequence: CDR1 ENHRY, CDR2 SYGVKD. The library was built from 400 ng RNA with molecular barcoded adaptors for alpha/delta and beta/gamma chains. MiXCR, applied by TCRdb to the reads, yields one record per CDR3 protein. This sample has about 45,000 distinct CDR3 sequences, with about a fifth found just once. The sequence derives from a donor over 35 with multiple myeloma. The genes are TRBV10-3 and TRBJ2-7; 7 bases fit TRBD2. The sample was a population of CD138-negative cells sorted from bone marrow. In DNA, the CDR3 is TGTGCCATCAGTGATCCGGGACTAACATACGAGCAGTACTTC. Translating gives CAISDPGLTYEQYF.